This T cell receptor beta chain was documented in a study of T cells in Graves' hyperthyroidism and ophthalmopathy. Study overall: Peripheral blood samples were taken at initial diagnosis, prior to any treatment.

Regions amplified from RNA transcripts were the TCR beta CDR3 regions. With the HTBI primer set, the TCR CDR3 went through a first round of RT-PCR. TCRdb ran MiXCR on the multiplex PCR reads and lists one entry per CDR3 protein. The profile covers about 420,000 distinct CDR3 sequences, with roughly 15% appearing a single time and approximately 5.3% taken by the ten largest. The table lists this clonotype with many counts. Graves' hyperthyroidism is called stable when ophthalmopathy does not progress within 18 months. Germline V gene lookup returns CDR1 SGHDT and CDR2 YYEEEE. J was trimmed by 2 bases and V by 4 bases; bases with no gene match: 6. This CDR3 spans 15 amino acids.

This clonotype was sampled from a woman in her late teens or twenties with Graves' hyperthyroidism. The chain has TRBV5-6 and TRBJ1-1; TRBD1 matches 9 bases. The source material was blood. CDR3 in amino acids: CASSPTGQGNTEAFF. The CDR3 DNA follows: TGTGCCAGCAGCCCTACGGGACAGGGAAACACTGAAGCTTTCTTT.